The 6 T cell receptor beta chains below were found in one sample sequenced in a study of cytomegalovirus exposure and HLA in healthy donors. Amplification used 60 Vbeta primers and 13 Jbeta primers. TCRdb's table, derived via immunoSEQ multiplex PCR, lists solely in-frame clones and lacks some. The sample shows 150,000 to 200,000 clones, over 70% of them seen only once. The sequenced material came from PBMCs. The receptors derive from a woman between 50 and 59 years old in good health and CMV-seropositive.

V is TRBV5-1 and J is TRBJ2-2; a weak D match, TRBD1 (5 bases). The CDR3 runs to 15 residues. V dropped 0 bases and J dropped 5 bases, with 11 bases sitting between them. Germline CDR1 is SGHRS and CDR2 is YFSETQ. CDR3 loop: CASSLGTKGTGELFF. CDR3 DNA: TGCGCCAGCAGCTTGGGAACAAAGGGGACCGGGGAGCTGTTTTTT.

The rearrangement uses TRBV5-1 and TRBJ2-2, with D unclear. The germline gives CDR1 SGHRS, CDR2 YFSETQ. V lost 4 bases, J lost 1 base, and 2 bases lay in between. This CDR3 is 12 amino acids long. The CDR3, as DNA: TGCGCCAGCAGCCTGAACACCGGGGAGCTGTTTTTT. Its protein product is CASSLNTGELFF. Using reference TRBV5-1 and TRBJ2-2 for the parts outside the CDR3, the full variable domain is KAGVTQTPRYLIKTRGQQVTLSCSPISGHRSVSWYQQTPGQGLQFLFEYFSETQRNKGNFPGRFSGRQFSNSRSEMNVSTLELGDSALYLCASSLNTGELFFGEGSRLTVL.

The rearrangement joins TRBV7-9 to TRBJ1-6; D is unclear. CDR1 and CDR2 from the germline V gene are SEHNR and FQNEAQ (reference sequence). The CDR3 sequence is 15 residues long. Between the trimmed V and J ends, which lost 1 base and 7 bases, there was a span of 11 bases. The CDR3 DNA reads TGTGCCAGCAGCTTAGGTCAGTTGTTGAATTCACCCCTCCACTTT. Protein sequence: CASSLGQLLNSPLHF.

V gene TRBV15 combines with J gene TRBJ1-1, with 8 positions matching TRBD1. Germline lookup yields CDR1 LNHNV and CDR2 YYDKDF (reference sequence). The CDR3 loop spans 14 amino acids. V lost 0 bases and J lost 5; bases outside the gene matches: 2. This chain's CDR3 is CATSRDQGATEAFF. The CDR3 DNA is TGTGCCACCAGCAGAGATCAGGGGGCTACTGAAGCTTTCTTT.

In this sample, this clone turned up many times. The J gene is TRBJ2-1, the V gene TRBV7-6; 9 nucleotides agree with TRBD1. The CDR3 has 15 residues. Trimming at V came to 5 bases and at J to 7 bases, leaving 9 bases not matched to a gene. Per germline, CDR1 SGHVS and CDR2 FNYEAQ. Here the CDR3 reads CASSPGTGFLNEQFF. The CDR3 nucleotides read TGTGCCAGCAGCCCCGGGACAGGGTTTTTGAATGAGCAGTTCTTC.

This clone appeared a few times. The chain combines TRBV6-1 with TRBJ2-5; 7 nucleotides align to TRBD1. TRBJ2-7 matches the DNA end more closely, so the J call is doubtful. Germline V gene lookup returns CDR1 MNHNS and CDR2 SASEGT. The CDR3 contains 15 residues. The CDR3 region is CASSPAGTAGYEQYF. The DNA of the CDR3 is TGTGCCAGCAGTCCAGCTGGGACAGCAGGGTACGAGCAGTACTTC.